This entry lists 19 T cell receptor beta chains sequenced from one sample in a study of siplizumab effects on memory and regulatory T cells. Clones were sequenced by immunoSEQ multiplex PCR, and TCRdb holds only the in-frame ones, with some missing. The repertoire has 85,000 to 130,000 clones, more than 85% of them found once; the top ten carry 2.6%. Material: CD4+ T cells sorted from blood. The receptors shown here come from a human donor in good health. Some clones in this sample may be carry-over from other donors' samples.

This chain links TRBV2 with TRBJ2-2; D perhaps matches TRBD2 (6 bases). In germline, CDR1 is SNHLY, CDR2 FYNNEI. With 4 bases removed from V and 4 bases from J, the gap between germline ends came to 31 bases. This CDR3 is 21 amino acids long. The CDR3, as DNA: TGTGCCAGCAGTGGCCAACCTCCTGGGTTAGCCGGGAGTCGAGGCACCGGGGAGCTGTTTTTT. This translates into CASSGQPPGLAGSRGTGELFF.

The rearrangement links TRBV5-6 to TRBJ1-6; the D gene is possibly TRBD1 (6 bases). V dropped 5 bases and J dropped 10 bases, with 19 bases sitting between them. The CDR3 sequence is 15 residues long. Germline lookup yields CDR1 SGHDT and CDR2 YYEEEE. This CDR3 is CASSWGPGIGSPLHF. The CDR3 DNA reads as TGTGCCAGCAGTTGGGGGCCCGGGATAGGCTCACCCCTCCACTTT.

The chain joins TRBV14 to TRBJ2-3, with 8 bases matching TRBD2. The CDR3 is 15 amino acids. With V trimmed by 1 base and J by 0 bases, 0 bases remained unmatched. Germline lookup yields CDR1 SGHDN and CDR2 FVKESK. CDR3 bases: TGTGCCAGCAGCCAAGCTAGCGGGAGCACAGATACGCAGTATTTT. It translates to CASSQASGSTDTQYF.

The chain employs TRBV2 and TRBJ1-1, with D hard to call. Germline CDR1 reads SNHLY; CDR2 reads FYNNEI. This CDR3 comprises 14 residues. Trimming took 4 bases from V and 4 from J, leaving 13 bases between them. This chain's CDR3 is CASSGLVGSTEAFF. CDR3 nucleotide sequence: TGTGCCAGCAGTGGGTTGGTAGGGAGCACTGAAGCTTTCTTT.

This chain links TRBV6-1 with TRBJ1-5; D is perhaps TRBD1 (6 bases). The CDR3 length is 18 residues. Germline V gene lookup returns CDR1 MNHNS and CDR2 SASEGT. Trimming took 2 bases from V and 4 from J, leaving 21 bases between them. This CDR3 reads CASSERGWGTTNNQPQHF. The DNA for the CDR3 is TGTGCCAGCAGTGAAAGGGGGTGGGGGACAACCAATAATCAGCCCCAGCATTTT.

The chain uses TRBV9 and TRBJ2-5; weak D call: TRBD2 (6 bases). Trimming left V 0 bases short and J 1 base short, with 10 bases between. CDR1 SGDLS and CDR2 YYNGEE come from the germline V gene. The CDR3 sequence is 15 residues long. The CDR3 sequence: CASSVVSGSQETQYF. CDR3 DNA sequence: TGTGCCAGCAGCGTAGTCTCCGGGAGCCAAGAGACCCAGTACTTC.

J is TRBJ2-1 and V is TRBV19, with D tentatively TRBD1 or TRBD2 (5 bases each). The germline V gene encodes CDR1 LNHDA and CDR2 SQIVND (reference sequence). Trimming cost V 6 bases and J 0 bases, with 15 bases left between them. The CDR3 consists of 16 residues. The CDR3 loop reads CASSDIEGRSYNEQFF. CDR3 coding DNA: TGTGCCAGTAGCGACATCGAGGGGCGCTCCTACAATGAGCAGTTCTTC.

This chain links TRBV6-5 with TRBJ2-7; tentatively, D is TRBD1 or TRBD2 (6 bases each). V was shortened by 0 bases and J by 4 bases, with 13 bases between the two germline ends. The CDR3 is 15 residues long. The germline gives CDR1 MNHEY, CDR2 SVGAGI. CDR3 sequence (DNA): TGTGCCAGCAGTTACTCGACTAGGCAGGGGTACGAGCAGTACTTC. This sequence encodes CASSYSTRQGYEQYF.

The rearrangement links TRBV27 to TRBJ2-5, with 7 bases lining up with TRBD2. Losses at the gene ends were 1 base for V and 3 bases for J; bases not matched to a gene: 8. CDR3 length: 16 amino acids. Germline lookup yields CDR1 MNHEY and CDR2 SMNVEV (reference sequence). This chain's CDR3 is CASSLFGGRVEETQYF. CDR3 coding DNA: TGTGCCAGCAGTTTATTCGGTGGGAGGGTCGAAGAGACCCAGTACTTC.

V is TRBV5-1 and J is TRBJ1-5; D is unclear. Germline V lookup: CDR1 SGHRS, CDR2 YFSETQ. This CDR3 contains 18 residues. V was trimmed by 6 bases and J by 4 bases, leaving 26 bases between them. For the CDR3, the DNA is TGCGCCAGCAACTACGGTCGATTGGACGGGAATAGGAATCAGCCCCAGCATTTT. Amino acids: CASNYGRLDGNRNQPQHF.

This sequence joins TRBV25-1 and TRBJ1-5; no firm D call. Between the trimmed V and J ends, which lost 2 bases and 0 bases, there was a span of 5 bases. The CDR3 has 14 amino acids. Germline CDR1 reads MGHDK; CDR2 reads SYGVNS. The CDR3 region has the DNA TGTGCCAGCAGTGAACACGATAGCAATCAGCCCCAGCATTTT. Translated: CASSEHDSNQPQHF. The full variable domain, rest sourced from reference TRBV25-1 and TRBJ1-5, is EADIYQTPRYLVIGTGKKITLECSQTMGHDKMYWYQQDPGMELHLIHYSYGVNSTEKGDLSSESTVSRIRTEHFPLTLESARPSHTSQYLCASSEHDSNQPQHFGDGTRLSIL.

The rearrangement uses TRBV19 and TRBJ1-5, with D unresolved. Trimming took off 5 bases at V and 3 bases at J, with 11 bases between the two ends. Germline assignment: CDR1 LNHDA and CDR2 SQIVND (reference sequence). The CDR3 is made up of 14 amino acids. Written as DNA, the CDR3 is TGTGCCAGTAGTCCTAGGGATTACAATCAGCCCCAGCATTTT. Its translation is CASSPRDYNQPQHF.

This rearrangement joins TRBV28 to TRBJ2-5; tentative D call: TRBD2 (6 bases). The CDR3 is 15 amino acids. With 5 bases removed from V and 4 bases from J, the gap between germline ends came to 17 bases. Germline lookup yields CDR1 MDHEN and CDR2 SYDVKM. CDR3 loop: CASSAPGGARETQYF. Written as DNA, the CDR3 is TGTGCCAGCAGTGCCCCGGGCGGGGCCAGAGAGACCCAGTACTTC.

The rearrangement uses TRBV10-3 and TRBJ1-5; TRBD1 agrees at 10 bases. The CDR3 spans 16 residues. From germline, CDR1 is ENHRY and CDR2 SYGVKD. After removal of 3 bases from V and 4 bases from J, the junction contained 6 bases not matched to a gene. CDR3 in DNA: TGTGCCATCAGTGACCCTTCGGGACAGGGGAATCAGCCCCAGCATTTT. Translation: CAISDPSGQGNQPQHF.

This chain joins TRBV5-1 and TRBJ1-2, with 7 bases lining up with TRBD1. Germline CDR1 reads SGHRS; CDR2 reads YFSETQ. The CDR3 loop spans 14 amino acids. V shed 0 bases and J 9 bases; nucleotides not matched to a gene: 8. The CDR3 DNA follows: TGCGCCAGCAGCTTGGTGGACAGGTATAATAGCTACACCTTC. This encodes CASSLVDRYNSYTF.

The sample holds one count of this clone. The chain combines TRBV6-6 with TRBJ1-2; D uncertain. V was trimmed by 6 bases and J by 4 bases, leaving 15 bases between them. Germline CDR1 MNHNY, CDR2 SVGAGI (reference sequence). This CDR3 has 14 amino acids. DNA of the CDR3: TGTGCCAGCAGCCTTTCTGAGGCGTTCTATGGCTACACCTTC. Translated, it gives CASSLSEAFYGYTF.

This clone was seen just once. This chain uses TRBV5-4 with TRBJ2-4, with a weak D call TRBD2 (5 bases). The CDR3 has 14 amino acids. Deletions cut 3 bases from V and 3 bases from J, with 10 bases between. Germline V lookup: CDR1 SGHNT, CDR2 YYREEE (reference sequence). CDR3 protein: CASSSQGLKNIQYF. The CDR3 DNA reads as TGTGCCAGCAGCTCCCAAGGACTCAAAAACATTCAGTACTTC.

CDR3: CASSYLPGRKNEKLFF. CDR3 DNA sequence: TGTGCCAGCAGTTACTTACCGGGACGGAAGAATGAAAAACTGTTTTTT. This rearrangement joins TRBV6-5 to TRBJ1-4, with D perhaps matching TRBD1 (5 bases). This CDR3 has 16 residues. Germline V gene lookup returns CDR1 MNHEY and CDR2 SVGAGI. Deletions cut 1 base from V and 5 bases from J, with 14 bases between.

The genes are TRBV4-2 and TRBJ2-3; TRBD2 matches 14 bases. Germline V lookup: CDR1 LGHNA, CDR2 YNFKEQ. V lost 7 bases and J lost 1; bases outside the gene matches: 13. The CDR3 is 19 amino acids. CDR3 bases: TGTGCCAGCAACCGAAGGGGGACTAGCGGGAGTGGCGGCACAGATACGCAGTATTTT. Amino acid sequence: CASNRRGTSGSGGTDTQYF.